Below are 2 T cell receptor beta chains sequenced from a single sample in a study of radiation and T cells in renal cell carcinoma. Sequencing used immunoSEQ multiplex PCR; TCRdb keeps in-frame clones, though not all of them. This repertoire shows 100,000 to 150,000 clones, around 80% found once; its top ten account for approximately 5%. This sample's time point: blood 2 weeks post-SBRT. As for treatment: 15 Gy SBRT to primary tumor, nephrectomy 4 weeks later. Source: blood, taken from a patient whose treatment included radiotherapy and nephrectomy. These receptors originate from a man aged 50-59 years with renal cell carcinoma.

The chain is built from TRBV9 and TRBJ1-2, with 11 bases identical to TRBD1. The CDR3 extends over 16 amino acids. The V gene end was trimmed by 3 bases and the J gene end by 4 bases; junction bases not matched to a gene: 8. Germline CDR1 reads SGDLS; CDR2 reads YYNGEE. Here the CDR3 reads CASSAPGQGGPYGYTF. The CDR3 DNA sequence: TGTGCCAGCAGCGCACCGGGACAGGGGGGACCCTATGGCTACACCTTC.

This chain joins TRBV4-1 and TRBJ1-4; 7 bases map to TRBD1. CDR1 MGHRA and CDR2 YSYEKL come from the germline V gene. The CDR3 totals 16 residues. V gave up 0 bases and J gave up 6 bases; unmatched junction bases: 7. The CDR3 DNA reads as TGCGCCAGCAGCCAAGATGTAAACAGGGGAGATGAAAAACTGTTTTTT. As protein: CASSQDVNRGDEKLFF.